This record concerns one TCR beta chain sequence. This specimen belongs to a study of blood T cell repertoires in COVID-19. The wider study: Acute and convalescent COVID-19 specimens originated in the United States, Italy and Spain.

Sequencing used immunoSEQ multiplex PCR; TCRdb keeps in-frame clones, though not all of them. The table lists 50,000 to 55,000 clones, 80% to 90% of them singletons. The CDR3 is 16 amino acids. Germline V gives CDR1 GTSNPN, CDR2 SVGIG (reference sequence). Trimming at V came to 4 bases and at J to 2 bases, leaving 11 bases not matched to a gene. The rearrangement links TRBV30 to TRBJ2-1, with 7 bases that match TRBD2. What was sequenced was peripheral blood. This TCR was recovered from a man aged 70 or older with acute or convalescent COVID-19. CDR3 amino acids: CAWTTGGGRTYNEQFF. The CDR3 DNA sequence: TGTGCCTGGACCACTGGGGGGGGACGGACCTACAATGAGCAGTTCTTC.